The entry below describes one TCR beta chain. Per germline, CDR1 DFQATT and CDR2 SNEGSKA (reference sequence). Trimming at V came to 4 bases and at J to 3 bases, leaving 7 bases not matched to a gene. The CDR3 runs to 14 residues. The data originate from a study of blood T cell repertoires in COVID-19. Study summary: T cells, B-cell-depleted T cells, or PBMCs supplied cDNA or gDNA.

The authors' processing: The assay estimated nucleated cells by amplifying reference gene primers. Clones were sequenced by immunoSEQ multiplex PCR, and TCRdb holds only the in-frame ones, with some missing. V, J and clone size derive from that table, while D and trimming were established from the DNA sequence. The table includes under 95,000 clones, over 75% detected once. The sample consisted of peripheral blood. The sequence was obtained from a woman of 80 years or more with acute or convalescent COVID-19. V gene TRBV20-1 combines with J gene TRBJ1-2, with 8 bases fitting TRBD1. CDR3 sequence: CSANDRGLDYGYTF. In DNA, the CDR3 is TGCAGTGCTAATGACAGGGGATTAGACTATGGCTACACCTTC.